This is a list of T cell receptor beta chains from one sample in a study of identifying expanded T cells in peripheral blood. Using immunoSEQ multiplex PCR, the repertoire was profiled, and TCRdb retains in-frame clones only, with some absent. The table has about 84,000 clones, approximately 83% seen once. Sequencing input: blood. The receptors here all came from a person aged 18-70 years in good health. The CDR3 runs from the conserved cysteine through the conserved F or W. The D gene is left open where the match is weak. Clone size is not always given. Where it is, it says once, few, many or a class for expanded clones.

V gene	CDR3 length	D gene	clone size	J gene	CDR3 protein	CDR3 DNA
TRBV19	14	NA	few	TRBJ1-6	CASRWSSYNSPLHF	TGTGCCAGTCGGTGGAGCTCCTATAATTCACCCCTCCACTTT
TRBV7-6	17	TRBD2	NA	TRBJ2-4	CASSPSLTGGSKNIQYF	TGTGCCAGCAGCCCCAGCCTAACGGGGGGTTCCAAAAACATTCAGTACTTC
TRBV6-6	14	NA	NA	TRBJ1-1	CASNSHGGHTEAFF	TGTGCCAGCAATTCGCATGGGGGGCACACTGAAGCTTTCTTT
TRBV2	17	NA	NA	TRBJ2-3	CASLPQIGETGTDTQYF	TGTGCCAGCCTCCCCCAGATAGGGGAGACGGGCACAGATACGCAGTATTTT
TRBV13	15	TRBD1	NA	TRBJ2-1	CASREKGALYNEQFF	TGTGCCAGCAGGGAAAAGGGGGCGCTCTACAATGAGCAGTTCTTC
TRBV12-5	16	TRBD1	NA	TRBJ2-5	CASGLGQGKFSETQYF	TGTGCTAGTGGTTTGGGACAGGGTAAATTTAGCGAGACCCAGTACTTC
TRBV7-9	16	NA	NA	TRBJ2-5	CASIPPYVRDWETQYF	TGTGCCAGCATCCCCCCCTACGTCAGGGATTGGGAGACCCAGTACTTC
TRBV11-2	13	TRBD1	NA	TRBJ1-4	CASTLGLTGGLFF	TGTGCCAGCACCCTAGGGTTGACAGGGGGACTGTTTTTT
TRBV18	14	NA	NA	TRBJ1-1	CASSQDSIYTEAFF	TGTGCCAGCTCCCAGGACTCGATTTACACTGAAGCTTTCTTT
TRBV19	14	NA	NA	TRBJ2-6	CASRGQRGANVLTF	TGTGCCAGTAGAGGACAGCGGGGGGCCAACGTCCTGACTTTC
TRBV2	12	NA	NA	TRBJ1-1	CASSEAYQRAFF	TGTGCCAGCAGTGAAGCGTACCAGAGAGCTTTCTTT
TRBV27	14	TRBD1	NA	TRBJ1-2	CASSSHLTGYGYTF	TGTGCCAGCAGTTCCCATCTGACAGGGTATGGCTACACCTTC
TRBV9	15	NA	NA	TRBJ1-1	CASSARALGEAEAFF	TGTGCCAGCAGCGCCCGTGCTTTGGGGGAGGCTGAAGCTTTCTTT
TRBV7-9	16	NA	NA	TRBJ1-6	CASSQMGTPGNSPLHF	TGTGCCAGCAGCCAAATGGGGACGCCCGGTAATTCACCCCTCCACTTT
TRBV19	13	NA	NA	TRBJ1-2	CASSSTGNYGYTF	TGTGCCAGTAGTAGTACCGGCAACTATGGCTACACCTTC
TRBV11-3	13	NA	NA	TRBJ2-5	CASSLDLEQPQYF	TGTGCCAGCAGCTTAGATCTAGAACAGCCCCAGTACTTC
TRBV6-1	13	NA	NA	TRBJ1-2	CASSEAGVQGYTF	TGTGCCAGCAGTGAGGCAGGGGTCCAAGGCTACACCTTC
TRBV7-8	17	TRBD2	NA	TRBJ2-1	CASSLSAGGPPHNEQFF	TGTGCCAGCAGCCTTTCTGCGGGGGGACCACCTCACAATGAGCAGTTCTTC
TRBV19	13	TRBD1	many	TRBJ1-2	CASSPGQGVGYTF	TGTGCCAGTAGTCCGGGACAGGGGGTCGGCTACACCTTC
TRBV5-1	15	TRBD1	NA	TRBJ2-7	CASSLAAGGTYEQYF	TGCGCCAGCAGCTTGGCGGCAGGGGGTACCTACGAGCAGTACTTC
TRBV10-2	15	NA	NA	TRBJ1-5	CASSVKRQANQPQHF	TGCGCCAGCAGTGTTAAACGACAGGCTAATCAGCCCCAGCATTTT
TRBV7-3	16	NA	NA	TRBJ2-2	CASSLRSTGSTGELFF	TGTGCCAGCAGCTTAAGGTCGACAGGATCCACCGGGGAGCTGTTTTTT
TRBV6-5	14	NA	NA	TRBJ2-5	CASSSRGGAETQYF	TGTGCCAGCAGTTCCAGGGGAGGTGCGGAGACCCAGTACTTC
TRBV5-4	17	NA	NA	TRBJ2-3	CASSLEEWRGSTDTQYF	TGTGCCAGCAGCTTGGAAGAGTGGAGAGGGAGCACAGATACGCAGTATTTT
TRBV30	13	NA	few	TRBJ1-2	CAWRAFGHYGYTF	TGTGCCTGGAGAGCTTTCGGTCACTATGGCTACACCTTC
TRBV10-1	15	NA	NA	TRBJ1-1	CASSDWTDKNTEAFF	TGCGCCAGCAGTGATTGGACAGATAAGAACACTGAAGCTTTCTTT
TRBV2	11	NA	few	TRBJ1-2	CASSYTNLCTF	TGTGCCAGCAGTTACACGAACCTCTGCACCTTC
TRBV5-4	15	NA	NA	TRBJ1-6	CATKMGGRGNSPLHF	TGTGCCACCAAGATGGGGGGGCGCGGTAATTCACCCCTCCACTTT
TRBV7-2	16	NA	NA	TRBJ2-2	CASSLIEGSGTGELFF	TGTGCCAGCAGCTTAATTGAGGGCTCGGGCACCGGGGAGCTGTTTTTT
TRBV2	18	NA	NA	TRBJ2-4	CASSVLAVEVVVKNIQYF	TGTGCCAGCAGTGTATTAGCGGTCGAGGTTGTAGTCAAAAACATTCAGTACTTC
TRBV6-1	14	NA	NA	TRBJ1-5	CASKSSVYNQPQHF	TGTGCCAGCAAAAGTTCGGTCTATAATCAGCCCCAGCATTTT
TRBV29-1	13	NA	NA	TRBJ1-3	CSVGPTGGNTIYF	TGCAGCGTTGGACCGACGGGTGGAAACACCATATATTTT
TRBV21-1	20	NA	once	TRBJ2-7	CASSKIAHSLQVTSDYEQYF	TGTGCCAGCAGCAAAATCGCGCATTCTTTACAGGTTACCTCTGACTACGAGCAGTACTTC
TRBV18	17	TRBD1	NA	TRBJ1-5	CASSPQGTGLSNQPQHF	TGTGCCAGCTCCCCTCAAGGGACAGGGTTGAGCAATCAGCCCCAGCATTTT
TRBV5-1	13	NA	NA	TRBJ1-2	CASSYEGNYGYTF	TGCGCCAGCAGCTATGAGGGGAACTATGGCTACACCTTC
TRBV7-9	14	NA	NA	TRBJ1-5	CASSLGWGNQPQHF	TGTGCCAGCAGCTTAGGTTGGGGGAATCAGCCCCAGCATTTT
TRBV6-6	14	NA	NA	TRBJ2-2	CASSYSARTGELFF	TGTGCCAGCAGTTACTCGGCCCGCACCGGGGAGCTGTTTTTT
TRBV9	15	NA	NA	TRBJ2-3	CASSVDGAWSDTQYF	TGTGCCAGCAGCGTAGACGGGGCCTGGTCAGATACGCAGTATTTT
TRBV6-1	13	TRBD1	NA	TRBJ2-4	CASIRGQRNIQYF	TGTGCCAGTATCCGGGGACAGCGGAACATTCAGTACTTC
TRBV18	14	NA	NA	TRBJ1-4	CASSPPGQYEKLFF	TGTGCCAGCTCACCACCCGGACAGTATGAAAAACTGTTTTTT
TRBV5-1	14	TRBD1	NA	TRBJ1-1	CASNLGTGDAEAFF	TGCGCCAGCAACTTGGGGACAGGGGACGCTGAAGCTTTCTTT
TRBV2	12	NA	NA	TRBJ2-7	CASNRDRYEQYF	TGTGCCAGCAATAGAGACCGGTACGAGCAGTACTTC
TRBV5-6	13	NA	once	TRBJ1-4	CASSFEGSEKLFF	TGTGCCAGCAGCTTCGAGGGAAGTGAAAAACTGTTTTTT
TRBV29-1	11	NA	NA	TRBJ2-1	CSVRDYNEQFF	TGCAGCGTTCGGGACTACAATGAGCAGTTCTTC
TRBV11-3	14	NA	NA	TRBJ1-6	CASSPDGQRSPLHF	TGTGCCAGCAGCCCGGACGGGCAGAGGTCACCCCTCCACTTT
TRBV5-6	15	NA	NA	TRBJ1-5	CASSLMGLSNQPQHF	TGTGCCAGCAGCCTGATGGGTCTTAGCAATCAGCCCCAGCATTTT
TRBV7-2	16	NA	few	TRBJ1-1	CASRKVTGIMNTEAFF	TGTGCCAGCAGAAAGGTAACAGGGATTATGAACACTGAAGCTTTCTTT
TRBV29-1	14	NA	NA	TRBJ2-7	CSVEFGESSYEQYF	TGCAGCGTTGAGTTTGGGGAAAGCTCCTACGAGCAGTACTTC